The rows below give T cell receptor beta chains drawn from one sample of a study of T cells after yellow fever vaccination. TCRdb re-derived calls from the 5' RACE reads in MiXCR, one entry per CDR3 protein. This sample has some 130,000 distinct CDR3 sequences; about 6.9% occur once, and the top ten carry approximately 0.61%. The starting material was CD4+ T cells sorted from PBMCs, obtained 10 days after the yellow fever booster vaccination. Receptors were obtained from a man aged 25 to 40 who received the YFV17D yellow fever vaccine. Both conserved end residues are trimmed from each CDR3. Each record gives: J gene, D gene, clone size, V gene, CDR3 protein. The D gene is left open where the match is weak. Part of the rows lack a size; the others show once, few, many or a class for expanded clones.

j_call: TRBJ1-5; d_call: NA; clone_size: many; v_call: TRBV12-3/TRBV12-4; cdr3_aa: ASSYLLDSNQPQH
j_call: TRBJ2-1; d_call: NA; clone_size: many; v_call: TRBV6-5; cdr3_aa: ASSYSGLAF
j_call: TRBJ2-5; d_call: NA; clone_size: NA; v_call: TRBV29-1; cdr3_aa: SGGGALPETQY
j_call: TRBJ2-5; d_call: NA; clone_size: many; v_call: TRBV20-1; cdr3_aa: SARDQQTQY
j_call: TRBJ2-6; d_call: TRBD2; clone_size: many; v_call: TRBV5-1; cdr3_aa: ASSSGTSGSGANVLT
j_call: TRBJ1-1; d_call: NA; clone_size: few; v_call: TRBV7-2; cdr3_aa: ASSIQQGAEAF
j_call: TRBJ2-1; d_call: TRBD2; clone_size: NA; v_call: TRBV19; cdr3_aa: ASSIPGLGRNEQF
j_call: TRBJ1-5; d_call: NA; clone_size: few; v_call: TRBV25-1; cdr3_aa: ASSEIGSGNQPQH
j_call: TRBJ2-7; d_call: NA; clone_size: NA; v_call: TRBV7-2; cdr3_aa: ASSRRQNGYEQY
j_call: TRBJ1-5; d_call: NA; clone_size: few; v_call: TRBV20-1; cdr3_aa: SAKTGNFNQPQH
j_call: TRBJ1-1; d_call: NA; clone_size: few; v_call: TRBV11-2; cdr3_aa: ASSFSAGGSEAF
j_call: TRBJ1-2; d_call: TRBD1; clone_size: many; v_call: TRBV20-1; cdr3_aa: SAKRSQGAGGYT
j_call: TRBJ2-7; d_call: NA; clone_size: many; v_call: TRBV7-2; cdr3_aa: ASSLLAWNEQY
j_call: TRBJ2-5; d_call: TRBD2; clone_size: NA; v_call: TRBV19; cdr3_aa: ASSRRLAGSETQY
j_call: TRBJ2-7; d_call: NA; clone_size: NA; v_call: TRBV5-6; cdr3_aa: ASSLVPGDYEQY
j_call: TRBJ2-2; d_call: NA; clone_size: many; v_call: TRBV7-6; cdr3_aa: ASSLGTGTGELF
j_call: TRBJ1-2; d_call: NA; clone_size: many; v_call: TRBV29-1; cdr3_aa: SVREGGYGYT
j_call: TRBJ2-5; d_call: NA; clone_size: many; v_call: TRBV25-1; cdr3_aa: ASSEPGLRLGTQY
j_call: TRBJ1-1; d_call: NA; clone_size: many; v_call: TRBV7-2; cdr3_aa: ASSLVLGGTEAF
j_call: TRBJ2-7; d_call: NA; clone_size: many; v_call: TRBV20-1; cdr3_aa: SARKSTGLLRTEQY
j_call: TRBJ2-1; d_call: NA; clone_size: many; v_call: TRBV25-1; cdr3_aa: ASRESGTYNEQF
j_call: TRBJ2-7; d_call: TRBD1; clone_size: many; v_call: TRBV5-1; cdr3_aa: ASSPAGQGPYEQY
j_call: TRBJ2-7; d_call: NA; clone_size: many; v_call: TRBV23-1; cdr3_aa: ASSPHKTYEQY
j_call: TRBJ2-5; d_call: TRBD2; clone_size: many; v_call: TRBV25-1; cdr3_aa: ASRAHPSGLWTQY
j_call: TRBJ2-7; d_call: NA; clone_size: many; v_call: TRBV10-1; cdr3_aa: ASSDPRHGIYEQY
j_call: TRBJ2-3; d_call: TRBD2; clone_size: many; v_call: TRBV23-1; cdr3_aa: ASSLGLAGAEITDTQY
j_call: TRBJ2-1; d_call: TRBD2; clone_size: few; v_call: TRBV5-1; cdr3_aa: ASTQGTSGLLEQF
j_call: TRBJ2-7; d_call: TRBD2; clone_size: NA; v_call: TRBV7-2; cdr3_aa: ASSLSGMGVYEQY